This TCR beta chain was observed in a study of shared T cell receptors in the human thymus. This CDR3 has 14 residues. Unmatched junction bases numbered 7, after V lost 6 bases and J lost 5 bases. Germline CDR1 reads MNHNY; CDR2 reads SVGAGI (reference sequence). Libraries were prepared by immunoSEQ multiplex PCR; TCRdb keeps only in-frame clonotypes and omits some of them. In the table there are roughly 560,000 clones, around 82% of which are singletons. These data are also associated with another study on human thymus T cells. That study reports: The sample donors, healthy Finnish infants, were having corrective surgery for congenital heart defects. Corrective cardiac operations yielded the resected thymus tissue. In thymic and blood repertoires alike, V and J usage looked biased. Highly overlapping thymic repertoires among unrelated individuals were reported in related research.

The sequenced sample was thymocytes. The chain couples TRBV6-6 to TRBJ1-2; TRBD1 agrees at 9 bases. The clonotype comes from a boy in the first two years of life with a congenital heart defect. The CDR3 here is CASRRTGERYGYTF. CDR3 in DNA: TGTGCCAGCAGGCGGACAGGGGAGAGATATGGCTACACCTTC.